This TCR beta chain was observed in a study of cytomegalovirus exposure and HLA in healthy donors. Study findings and constraints: Reports state that TCR beta sequences accurately predicted most subjects' HLA-A and HLA-B alleles. TCR beta sequences numbering over 15,000 were associated with HLA alleles at 0.05 false discovery rate in a later analysis. Presence/absence analyses treated sequencing depth as roughly uniform across donors.

The donors were healthy bone marrow donors. Researchers ran the PCR with 60 Vbeta and 13 Jbeta primers. TCRdb's table, derived via immunoSEQ multiplex PCR, lists solely in-frame clones and lacks some. The table lists about 140,000 clones, approximately 65% of them singletons. CDR3 length: 16 residues. Between the trimmed V and J ends, which lost 3 bases and 2 bases, there was a span of 15 bases. Germline values: CDR1 SGDLS, CDR2 YYNGEE. In regard to this clone: Its antigen is unknown.

The sequence was collected from a woman aged 55-69 years in good health and CMV-seronegative. Specimen: PBMCs. V is TRBV9 and J is TRBJ1-3, with a possible D match to TRBD1 (6 bases). The CDR3 coding sequence is TGTGCCAGCAGCGCTGGGACACCCTCTCCTGGAAACACCATATATTTT. This gives the protein CASSAGTPSPGNTIYF.